Each of the 28 T cell receptor beta chains below was sequenced from the same sample in a study of CD8 T cells in ankylosing spondylitis. TCRdb analysed the 5' RACE reads with MiXCR anew, one entry per CDR3 protein. The table has about 160,000 distinct CDR3 sequences, 18% seen once. The sequenced material came from blood, either unsorted or a sorted T cell fraction (not recorded which). The receptors derive from a male donor with ankylosing spondylitis or in good health (not recorded which).

This clonotype was seen repeatedly, ten times or more. The CDR3 is CSGRTGSSYNEQFF. CDR3 DNA sequence: TGCAGCGGGCGGACAGGGAGCTCCTACAATGAGCAGTTCTTC. The genes are TRBV29-1 and TRBJ2-1; 8 bases line up with TRBD1. This CDR3 spans 14 amino acids. From germline, CDR1 is SQVTM and CDR2 ANQGSEA. Losses at the gene ends were 7 bases for V and 0 bases for J; bases not matched to a gene: 5.

This clonotype has just a few counts. This rearrangement joins TRBV4-1 to TRBJ1-5, with TRBD1 identical over 8 bases. Germline loops: CDR1 MGHRA, CDR2 YSYEKL. V lost 0 bases, J lost 7 bases, and 11 bases stayed unmatched. This CDR3 contains 17 residues. The chain's CDR3 is CASSQDVQGGVSQPQHF. The CDR3 region has the DNA TGCGCCAGCAGCCAAGATGTACAGGGGGGGGTAAGCCAGCCCCAGCATTTT.

The V gene is TRBV7-9, the J gene TRBJ2-7, with D perhaps matching TRBD1 or TRBD2 (5 bases each). Between the trimmed V and J ends, which lost 4 bases and 6 bases, there was a span of 19 bases. The germline V gene has CDR1 SEHNR and CDR2 FQNEAQ (reference sequence). The CDR3 sequence is 15 residues long. The CDR3 here is CASSSRTGTPVEQYF. The CDR3 DNA follows: TGTGCCAGCAGCTCGAGGACGGGGACCCCTGTCGAGCAGTACTTC.

The chain joins TRBV7-3 to TRBJ1-1; D perhaps matches TRBD1 (6 bases). The CDR3 length is 15 residues. Between the trimmed V and J ends, which lost 4 bases and 1 base, there was a span of 13 bases. Germline CDR1 is SGHTA and CDR2 is FQGTGA. The CDR3 DNA follows: TGTGCCAGCAGCTCGGGGGGCGTCGGGAACACTGAAGCTTTCTTT. Its protein is CASSSGGVGNTEAFF.

This clonotype was detected many times. The J gene is TRBJ2-3, the V gene TRBV29-1, with 7 bases lining up with TRBD1. The germline V gene encodes CDR1 SQVTM and CDR2 ANQGSEA. This CDR3 is 12 amino acids long. V shed 4 bases and J 11 bases; nucleotides not matched to a gene: 9. The CDR3, as DNA: TGCAGCGTTGGGACAGGAAGTAGTGGGCAGTATTTT. Translating gives CSVGTGSSGQYF.

This clonotype was seen at least ten times. The chain uses TRBV2 and TRBJ1-5; D is ambiguous. Trimming shortened V by 7 bases and J by 6 bases, and 13 bases separated the two germline ends. The CDR3 has 13 amino acids. The germline CDR1 and CDR2 sequences are SNHLY and FYNNEI. The CDR3: CASNGAVTQPQHF. DNA for the CDR3: TGTGCCAGCAACGGCGCAGTTACTCAGCCCCAGCATTTT.

This clonotype has a handful of counts. V gene TRBV7-2 combines with J gene TRBJ2-7, with 8 positions matching TRBD2. This CDR3 comprises 15 residues. CDR1 and CDR2 (germline): SGHTA, FQGNSA. The V segment lost 5 bases and the J segment 2 bases; nucleotides outside the gene matches: 8. The CDR3 DNA reads as TGTGCCAGCAGCACCCGGACTAGCTTCGCCTACGAGCAGTACTTC. It codes for CASSTRTSFAYEQYF. The variable domain in full, with the rest retrieved from reference TRBV7-2 and TRBJ2-7, is GAGVSQSPSNKVTEKGKDVELRCDPISGHTALYWYRQSLGQGLEFLIYFQGNSAPDKSGLPSDRFSAERTGGSVSTLTIQRTQQEDSAVYLCASSTRTSFAYEQYFGPGTRLTVT.

This chain links TRBV6-5 with TRBJ2-7, with no clear D. Trimming stripped 2 bases from V and 2 bases from J, with 13 bases between. The CDR3 is 15 residues long. Germline-derived CDR1 and CDR2 are MNHEY and SVGAGI. The DNA of the CDR3 is TGTGCCAGCAGTTACCGGGCAGCCGATACCTACGAGCAGTACTTC. Residues: CASSYRAADTYEQYF.

The V gene is TRBV5-6, the J gene TRBJ2-6; no reliable D call. CDR3 length: 13 residues. Trimming took off 0 bases at V and 19 bases at J, with 17 bases between the two ends. The germline gives CDR1 SGHDT, CDR2 YYEEEE. CDR3 in DNA: TGTGCCAGCAGCTTGGGCCTCACATTGCCTGACACTTTC. Protein product: CASSLGLTLPDTF.

There are many counts of this clonotype. The chain uses TRBV12-3 or TRBV12-4 and TRBJ1-5; D call uncertain. The CDR3 extends over 13 amino acids. With 5 bases removed from V and 3 bases from J, the gap between germline ends came to 8 bases. The CDR3 protein is CASSLHLNQPQHF. The CDR3 region has the DNA TGTGCCAGCAGTCTCCACCTCAATCAGCCCCAGCATTTT.

The chain employs TRBV20-1 and TRBJ2-3, with TRBD2 matching over 9 bases. CDR1 and CDR2 (germline): DFQATT, SNEGSKA (reference sequence). Trimming took 0 bases from V and 10 from J; bases not matched to a gene: 14. The CDR3 runs 16 residues. Here the CDR3 DNA reads TGCAGTGCTAGAGATGCGACTAGCGGAGCACAGAAGGCGCAGTATTTT. This sequence encodes CSARDATSGAQKAQYF.

This clonotype was recorded many times. The chain recombines TRBV5-1 with TRBJ2-1, with unresolved D. V lost 0 bases, J lost 4 bases, and 14 bases lay in between. This CDR3 is 16 amino acids long. CDR1 SGHRS and CDR2 YFSETQ come from the germline V gene. CDR3 region: CASSLALTEMYNEQFF. The CDR3 bases are TGCGCCAGCAGCTTGGCCTTAACGGAGATGTACAATGAGCAGTTCTTC.

This sequence joins TRBV10-3 and TRBJ2-6; no definite D call. Trimming took off 0 bases at V and 0 bases at J, with 6 bases between the two ends. Germline V gives CDR1 ENHRY, CDR2 SYGVKD. The CDR3 contains 16 residues. The CDR3 DNA sequence: TGTGCCATCAGTGAGTCAGGCAGCTCTGGGGCCAACGTCCTGACTTTC. Translation gives CAISESGSSGANVLTF.

This rearrangement joins TRBV5-1 to TRBJ2-2, with 7 bases lining up with TRBD1. Germline assignment: CDR1 SGHRS and CDR2 YFSETQ. The ends lost 3 bases at V and 0 bases at J; junction bases unmatched: 2. The CDR3 extends over 15 amino acids. The CDR3 DNA is TGCGCCAGCAGCTGGGACAGCCCGAACACCGGGGAGCTGTTTTTT. Translation gives CASSWDSPNTGELFF.

The J gene is TRBJ2-7, the V gene TRBV11-1, with 8 positions matching TRBD2. V gave up 2 bases and J gave up 5 bases; unmatched junction bases: 11. The CDR3 consists of 16 residues. Germline V gives CDR1 SGHAT, CDR2 FQDESV (reference sequence). The CDR3 here is CASSLSTAGGAHEQYF. CDR3 DNA: TGTGCCAGCAGCTTATCGACGGCGGGAGGAGCCCACGAGCAGTACTTC.

This clonotype came up a few times. CDR3 sequence reads: CSARSGTDSPLHF. CDR3 in DNA: TGCAGTGCTAGATCCGGGACCGACTCACCCCTCCACTTT. The gene calls are TRBV20-1 and TRBJ1-6; TRBD1 might be the D (5 bases). The CDR3 is 13 amino acids. V was cut by 2 bases and J by 10 bases, with 12 bases left in between. The V gene's germline CDR1 is DFQATT and CDR2 SNEGSKA (reference sequence).

The chain has TRBV2 and TRBJ2-5; the D gene is possibly TRBD2 (5 bases). Germline V gene data show CDR1 as SNHLY and CDR2 as FYNNEI. Deletions cut 8 bases from V and 1 base from J, with 8 bases between. CDR3 length equals 12 residues. Here the CDR3 reads CASGSAQETQYF. The CDR3 DNA reads TGTGCCAGCGGTAGCGCCCAAGAGACCCAGTACTTC.

This clonotype has a count of ten or more. J is TRBJ1-1 and V is TRBV5-1; D is undetermined. The germline V and J ends were trimmed by 4 bases and 4 bases, with 23 bases remaining between them. Germline values: CDR1 SGHRS, CDR2 YFSETQ. The CDR3 has 17 residues. The CDR3 nucleotides read TGCGCCAGCAGCCCTAGTTTGGTCGTCGACTTGGGCACTGAAGCTTTCTTT. This sequence encodes CASSPSLVVDLGTEAFF.

In this sample, this clonotype turned up many times. V is TRBV28 and J is TRBJ2-1; 13 nucleotides match TRBD2. Germline CDR1 and CDR2: MDHEN and SYDVKM. This CDR3 is built from 17 residues. Unmatched junction bases numbered 13, after V lost 4 bases and J lost 10 bases. The CDR3 region is CASSSPGLAGETYEQFF. Written as DNA, the CDR3 is TGTGCCAGCAGTTCTCCCGGACTAGCGGGAGAAACTTACGAGCAGTTCTTC.

Many counts were recorded for this clonotype. The V gene is TRBV20-1, the J gene TRBJ2-7, with 8 bases that match TRBD1. The germline V gene encodes CDR1 DFQATT and CDR2 SNEGSKA (reference sequence). The trim removed 4 bases at V and 4 bases at J, leaving 15 bases unmatched. The CDR3 runs to 16 residues. CDR3 protein: CSAKSNRQGFTYEQYF. In DNA, the CDR3 is TGCAGTGCTAAATCAAATAGACAGGGGTTCACGTACGAGCAGTACTTC.

This clonotype was recorded a few times. The V gene is TRBV12-3 or TRBV12-4, the J gene TRBJ2-2; 7 bases agree with TRBD1. The V gene end was trimmed by 5 bases and the J gene end by 6 bases; junction bases not matched to a gene: 6. The CDR3 sequence is 14 residues long. Here the CDR3 reads CASSSRQGSGELFF. The CDR3 nucleotides are TGTGCCAGCAGTAGCCGACAGGGTTCCGGGGAGCTGTTTTTT.

V is TRBV28 and J is TRBJ2-7; D is unclear. Germline CDR1 is MDHEN and CDR2 is SYDVKM. V was pared by 2 bases and J by 2 bases, with 13 bases between. CDR3 size: 15 residues. This CDR3 reads CASSLRRVLPYEQYF. CDR3 coding DNA: TGTGCCAGCAGTTTACGTCGTGTATTGCCCTACGAGCAGTACTTC.

J is TRBJ2-7 and V is TRBV7-9; D gene unclear. Trimming took 1 base from V and 0 from J, leaving 13 bases between them. CDR3 length: 16 amino acids. Germline V gives CDR1 SEHNR, CDR2 FQNEAQ (reference sequence). DNA for the CDR3: TGTGCCAGCAGCTTAGAGACTCTAGGCTACTCCTACGAGCAGTACTTC. It encodes CASSLETLGYSYEQYF.

This rearrangement joins TRBV5-1 to TRBJ1-1; D gene uncertain. V shed 2 bases and J shed 3 bases, with 8 bases lying between them. This CDR3 spans 13 amino acids. Per germline, CDR1 SGHRS and CDR2 YFSETQ. The CDR3 DNA reads TGCGCCAGCAGCTTCGGACGGGACACTGAAGCTTTCTTT. Encoded protein: CASSFGRDTEAFF.

The CDR3 sequence: CASSLAGGYTEAFF. DNA for the CDR3: TGTGCCAGCAGTTTGGCAGGGGGCTACACTGAAGCTTTCTTT. V is TRBV12-3 or TRBV12-4 and J is TRBJ1-1; 8 positions agree with TRBD1. The CDR3 is 14 residues long. Germline trimming cut 3 bases from V and 3 bases from J; bases unmatched to any gene: 3.

This clonotype was recorded a few times. CDR3 sequence: CASRTGYHGYTF. The CDR3 DNA sequence: TGTGCCAGTAGAACAGGGTATCATGGCTACACCTTC. The rearrangement links TRBV19 to TRBJ1-2; a possible D gene is TRBD1 (6 bases). The CDR3 is 12 amino acids. V lost 6 bases, J lost 6 bases, and 11 bases lay in between. Germline assignment: CDR1 LNHDA and CDR2 SQIVND (reference sequence).

This clonotype was seen a handful of times. This sequence joins TRBV7-2 and TRBJ2-5; tentative D call: TRBD1 (6 bases). Trimming stripped 7 bases from V and 5 bases from J, with 23 bases between. CDR3 length equals 16 residues. Per the germline V gene, CDR1 is SGHTA and CDR2 is FQGNSA. DNA of the CDR3: TGTGCCAGCACCTCATACCGGGCCAGGGGTGTGGAGACCCAGTACTTC. Protein product: CASTSYRARGVETQYF.

This clonotype showed up many times. V gene TRBV5-1 combines with J gene TRBJ2-2; a weak D match, TRBD1 (6 bases). V was shortened by 5 bases and J by 0 bases, with 11 bases between the two germline ends. The CDR3 contains 15 residues. CDR1 and CDR2 from the germline V gene are SGHRS and YFSETQ. This CDR3 reads CASRLQGTNTGELFF. CDR3 bases: TGCGCCAGCAGGTTACAGGGAACGAACACCGGGGAGCTGTTTTTT.